This T cell receptor (beta chain) comes out of a study of early T cells in non-severe SARS-CoV-2 infection. At the level of the study: Sequencing used unsorted whole-blood bulk RNA, so chains lack pairing. Study-level findings and limits: Matches to VDJdb favored anti-spike CD8 responses and missed private and CD4 specificities.

Germline-derived CDR1 and CDR2 are ENHRY and SYGVKD. Trimming removed 0 bases from V and 1 base from J, with 8 bases in between. The CDR3 contains 15 residues. Each single cDNA molecule received a unique molecular identifier. TCRdb redid the calling of the 5' RACE reads with MiXCR, one entry per CDR3 protein. The data contain roughly 16,000 distinct CDR3 sequences, more than 5% of them singletons. This clonotype showed up many times. What it binds is not known. The sequencing input was whole blood. The clonotype comes from an adult who was a healthcare worker with PCR-confirmed SARS-CoV-2 infection or an uninfected control (not recorded which). The V and J genes are TRBV10-3 and TRBJ2-3; D not certain. The CDR3 region is CAISESDTRTDTQYF. CDR3 nucleotides: TGTGCCATCAGTGAGTCCGACACTCGCACAGATACGCAGTATTTT.